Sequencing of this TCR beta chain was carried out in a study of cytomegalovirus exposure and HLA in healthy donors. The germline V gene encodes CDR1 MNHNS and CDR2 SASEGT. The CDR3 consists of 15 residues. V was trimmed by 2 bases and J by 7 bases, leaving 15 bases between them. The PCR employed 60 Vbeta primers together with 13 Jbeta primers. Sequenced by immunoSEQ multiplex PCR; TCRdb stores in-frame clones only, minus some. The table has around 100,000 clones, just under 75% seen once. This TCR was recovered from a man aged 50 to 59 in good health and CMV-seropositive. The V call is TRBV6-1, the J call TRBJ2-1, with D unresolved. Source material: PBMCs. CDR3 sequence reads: CASSETPTALNEQFF. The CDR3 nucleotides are TGTGCCAGCAGTGAAACTCCTACAGCTCTAAATGAGCAGTTCTTC.